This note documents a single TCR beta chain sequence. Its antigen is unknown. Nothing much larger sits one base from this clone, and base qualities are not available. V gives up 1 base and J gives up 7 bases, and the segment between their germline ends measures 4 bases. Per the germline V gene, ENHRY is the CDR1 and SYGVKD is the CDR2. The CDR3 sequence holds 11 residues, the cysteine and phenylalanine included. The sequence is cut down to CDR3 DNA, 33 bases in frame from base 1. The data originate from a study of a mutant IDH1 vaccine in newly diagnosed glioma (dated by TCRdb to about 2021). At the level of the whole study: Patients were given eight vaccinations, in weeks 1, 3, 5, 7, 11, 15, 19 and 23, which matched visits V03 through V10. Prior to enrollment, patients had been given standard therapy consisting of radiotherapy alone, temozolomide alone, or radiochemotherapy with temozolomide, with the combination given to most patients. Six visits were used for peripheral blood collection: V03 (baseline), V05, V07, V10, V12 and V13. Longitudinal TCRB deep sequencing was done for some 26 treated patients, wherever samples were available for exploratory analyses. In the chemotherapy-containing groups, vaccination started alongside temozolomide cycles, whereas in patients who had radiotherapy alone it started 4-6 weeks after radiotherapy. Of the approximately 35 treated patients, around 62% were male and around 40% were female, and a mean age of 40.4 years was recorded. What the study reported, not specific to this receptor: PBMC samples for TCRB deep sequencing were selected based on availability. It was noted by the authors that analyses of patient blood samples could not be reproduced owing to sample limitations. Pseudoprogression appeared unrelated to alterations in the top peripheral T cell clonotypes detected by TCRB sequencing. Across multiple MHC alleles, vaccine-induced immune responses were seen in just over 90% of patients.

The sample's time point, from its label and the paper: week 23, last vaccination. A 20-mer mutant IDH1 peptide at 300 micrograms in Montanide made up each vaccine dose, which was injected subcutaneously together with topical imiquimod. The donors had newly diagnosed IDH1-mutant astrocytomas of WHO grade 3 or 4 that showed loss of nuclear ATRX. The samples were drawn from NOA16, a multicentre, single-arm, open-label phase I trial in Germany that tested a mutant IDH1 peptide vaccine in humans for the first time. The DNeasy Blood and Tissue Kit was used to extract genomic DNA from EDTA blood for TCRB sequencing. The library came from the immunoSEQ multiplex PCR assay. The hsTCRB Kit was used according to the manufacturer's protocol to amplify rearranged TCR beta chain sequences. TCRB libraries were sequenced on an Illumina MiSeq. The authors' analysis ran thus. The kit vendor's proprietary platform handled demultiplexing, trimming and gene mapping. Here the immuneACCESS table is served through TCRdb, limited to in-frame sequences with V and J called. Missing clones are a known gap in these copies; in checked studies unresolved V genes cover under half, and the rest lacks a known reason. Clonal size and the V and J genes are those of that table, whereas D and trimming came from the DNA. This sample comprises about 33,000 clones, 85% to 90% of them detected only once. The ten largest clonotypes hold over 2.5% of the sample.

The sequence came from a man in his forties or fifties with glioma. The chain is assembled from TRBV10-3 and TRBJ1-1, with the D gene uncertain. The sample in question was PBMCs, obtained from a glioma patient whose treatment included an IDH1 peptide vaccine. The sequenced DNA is TGTGCCATCAGTGAGTTCGATGAAGCTTTCTTT. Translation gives CAISEFDEAFF.